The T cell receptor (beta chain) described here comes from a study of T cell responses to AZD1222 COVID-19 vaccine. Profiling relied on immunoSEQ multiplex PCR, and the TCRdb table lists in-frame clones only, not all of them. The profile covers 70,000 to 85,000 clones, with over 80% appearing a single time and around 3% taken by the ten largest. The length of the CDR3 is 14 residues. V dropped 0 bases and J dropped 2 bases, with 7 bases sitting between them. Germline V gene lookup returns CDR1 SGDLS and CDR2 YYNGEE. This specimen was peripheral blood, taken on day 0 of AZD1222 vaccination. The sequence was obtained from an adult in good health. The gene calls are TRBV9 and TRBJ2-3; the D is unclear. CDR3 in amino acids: CASSVGYSTDTQYF. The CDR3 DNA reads TGTGCCAGCAGCGTAGGGTACTCCACAGATACGCAGTATTTT.